Below are 2 T cell receptor beta chains sequenced from a single sample in a study of cytomegalovirus exposure and HLA in healthy donors. With 60 Vbeta and 13 Jbeta primers, the PCR was carried out. The protocol was immunoSEQ multiplex PCR, while the TCRdb copy is restricted to in-frame clones and leaves out a portion. In the table there are 150,000 to 160,000 clones, 82% of which are singletons. Sequencing used PBMCs. These receptors all come from a woman in her fifties or sixties in good health and CMV-seropositive.

In its sample, this clone was seen a few times. This chain joins TRBV7-9 and TRBJ2-1; 9 bases match TRBD1. The germline gives CDR1 SEHNR, CDR2 FQNEAQ (reference sequence). This CDR3 comprises 15 residues. J was trimmed by 5 bases and V by 0 bases; bases with no gene match: 2. CDR3 region: CASSLAQGAHNEQFF. The CDR3 bases are TGTGCCAGCAGCTTAGCACAGGGGGCCCACAATGAGCAGTTCTTC.

The gene calls are TRBV15 and TRBJ2-2; D gene uncertain. Germline V gene lookup returns CDR1 LNHNV and CDR2 YYDKDF (reference sequence). This CDR3 spans 12 amino acids. Trimming stripped 6 bases from V and 5 bases from J, with 7 bases between. CDR3 region: CATRAPTGELFF. The DNA for the CDR3 is TGTGCCACCAGGGCCCCGACCGGGGAGCTGTTTTTT. The full variable domain, with the rest looked up from reference TRBV15 and TRBJ2-2, is DAMVIQNPRYQVTQFGKPVTLSCSQTLNHNVMYWYQQKSSQAPKLLFHYYDKDFNNEADTPDNFQSRRPNTSFCFLDIRSPGLGDTAMYLCATRAPTGELFFGEGSRLTVL.